This T cell receptor beta chain was captured by sequencing in a study of blood T cell repertoires in COVID-19. Study information: The study drew acute and convalescent COVID-19 samples from the United States, Italy and Spain. Sample material is recorded as cDNA or gDNA derived from T cells, B-cell-depleted T cells, or PBMCs.

Per the authors' pipeline: How many nucleated cells were present was estimated from reference gene primer amplification. Only in-frame clones appear in the TCRdb table, and some are missing; sequencing was by immunoSEQ multiplex PCR. V and J calls plus clone size are reproduced from that table; the DNA served to infer D and trimming. The data show about 140,000 clones, 65% to 90% seen once. CDR1 and CDR2 from the germline V gene are SGHNT and YENEEA. V shed 4 bases and J shed 6 bases, with 15 bases lying between them. This CDR3 spans 15 amino acids. Sequencing was carried out using peripheral blood. This TCR was recovered from a man aged 45 to 65 with acute or convalescent COVID-19. The chain joins TRBV11-3 to TRBJ2-2; the D gene is possibly TRBD2 (5 bases). Here the CDR3 DNA reads TGTGCCAGCAGCTCAGCGGATACGGGTGCCGGGGAGCTGTTTTTT. This gives the protein CASSSADTGAGELFF. The full variable domain, its missing parts supplied by reference TRBV11-3 and TRBJ2-2, is EAGVVQSPRYKIIEKKQPVAFWCNPISGHNTLYWYLQNLGQGPELLIRYENEEAVDDSQLPKDRFSAERLKGVDSTLKIQPAELGDSAVYLCASSSADTGAGELFFGEGSRLTVL.